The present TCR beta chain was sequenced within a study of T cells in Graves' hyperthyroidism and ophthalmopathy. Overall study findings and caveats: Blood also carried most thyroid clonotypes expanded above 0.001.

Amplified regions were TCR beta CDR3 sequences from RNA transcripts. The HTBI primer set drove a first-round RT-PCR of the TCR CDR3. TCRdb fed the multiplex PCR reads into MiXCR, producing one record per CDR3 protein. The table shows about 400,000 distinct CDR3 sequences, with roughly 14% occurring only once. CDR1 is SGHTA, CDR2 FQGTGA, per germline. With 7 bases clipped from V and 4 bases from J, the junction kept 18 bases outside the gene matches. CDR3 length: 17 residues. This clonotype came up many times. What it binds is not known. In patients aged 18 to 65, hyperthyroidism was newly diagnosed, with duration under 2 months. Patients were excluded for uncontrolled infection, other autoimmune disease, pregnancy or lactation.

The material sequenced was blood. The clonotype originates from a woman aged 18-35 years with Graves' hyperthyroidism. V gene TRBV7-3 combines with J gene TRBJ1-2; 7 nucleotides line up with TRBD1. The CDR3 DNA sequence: TGTGCCAGCACCTCAAAACGGGGGGACAGCCTTTTCTATGGCTACACCTTC. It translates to CASTSKRGDSLFYGYTF.